The rows below give T cell receptor beta chains drawn from one sample of a study of blood T cells in healthy people across ages. Via MiXCR, TCRdb re-called the 5' RACE reads, giving one row per CDR3 protein. The sample holds about 720,000 distinct CDR3 sequences, approximately 21% seen once. Sequencing used blood. These receptors originate from a man between 70 and 80 years old in good health. CDR3s include the opening cysteine and the closing phenylalanine or tryptophan. Each record gives: V gene, clone size, J gene, D gene, CDR3 DNA, CDR3 protein. The D gene is left open where the match is weak. The size field is filled for only some rows; it gives once, few, many or a size class.

V gene: TRBV7-7
clone size: .
J gene: TRBJ2-3
D gene: TRBD2
CDR3 DNA: TGTGCCAGCAGCTCCCAGCCCCGGACTAGCGGGAAGGCAGATACGCAGTATTTT
CDR3 protein: CASSSQPRTSGKADTQYF

V gene: TRBV7-9
clone size: .
J gene: TRBJ1-4
D gene: TRBD1
CDR3 DNA: TGTGCCAGCAGCTTCGGGACAGGGAATGAAAAACTGTTTTTT
CDR3 protein: CASSFGTGNEKLFF

V gene: TRBV12-3/TRBV12-4
clone size: .
J gene: TRBJ2-7
D gene: TRBD1
CDR3 DNA: TGTGCCTGCAGTTTGAGACAGGGTCGGTACGAGCAGTACTTC
CDR3 protein: CACSLRQGRYEQYF

V gene: TRBV10-3
clone size: few
J gene: TRBJ2-3
D gene: .
CDR3 DNA: TGTGCCATCAGCCCTGGGACTAGCACAGATACGCAGTATTTT
CDR3 protein: CAISPGTSTDTQYF

V gene: TRBV7-9
clone size: few
J gene: TRBJ2-5
D gene: .
CDR3 DNA: TGTGCCAGCAGCTTAATCGTGACAGGAGAGACCCAGTACTTC
CDR3 protein: CASSLIVTGETQYF

V gene: TRBV5-1
clone size: .
J gene: TRBJ2-1
D gene: TRBD1
CDR3 DNA: TGCGCCAGCAGCCTAACCGGGACAGGTTTTAGTGAGCAGTTCTTC
CDR3 protein: CASSLTGTGFSEQFF

V gene: TRBV20-1
clone size: .
J gene: TRBJ2-3
D gene: TRBD2
CDR3 DNA: TGCAGTGCAGAGCCTAGCGGGGCTTTTCCAGATACGCAGTATTTT
CDR3 protein: CSAEPSGAFPDTQYF

V gene: TRBV28
clone size: once
J gene: TRBJ1-2
D gene: .
CDR3 DNA: TGTGCCGGCAGTGCTCCAGGGAAAGATGGCTACACCTTC
CDR3 protein: CAGSAPGKDGYTF

V gene: TRBV18
clone size: few
J gene: TRBJ1-2
D gene: .
CDR3 DNA: TGTGCCAGCTCACCGACACTCGGACGGCTCTGGGGCTACACCTTC
CDR3 protein: CASSPTLGRLWGYTF

V gene: TRBV28
clone size: .
J gene: TRBJ2-3
D gene: .
CDR3 DNA: TGTGCCAGCAGTTTAGCGACTATTAGTTTAGATACGCAGTATTTT
CDR3 protein: CASSLATISLDTQYF

V gene: TRBV7-6
clone size: .
J gene: TRBJ2-1
D gene: .
CDR3 DNA: TGTGCCAGCAGCTATAGCCCGGGAAATGAGCAGTTCTTC
CDR3 protein: CASSYSPGNEQFF

V gene: TRBV9
clone size: many
J gene: TRBJ1-6
D gene: .
CDR3 DNA: TGTGCCAGCAGCTCCGGAGGGTCCTATAATTCACCCCTCCACTTT
CDR3 protein: CASSSGGSYNSPLHF

V gene: TRBV2
clone size: few
J gene: TRBJ2-5
D gene: .
CDR3 DNA: TGTGCCAGCAGTGAAAGTTCGCGCCCCGGCGGAGAGACCCAGTACTTC
CDR3 protein: CASSESSRPGGETQYF

V gene: TRBV15
clone size: .
J gene: TRBJ1-1
D gene: .
CDR3 DNA: TGTGCCACCAGCAGAGCCTGGTCAGGAGCGAACACTGAAGCTTTCTTT
CDR3 protein: CATSRAWSGANTEAFF

V gene: TRBV4-1
clone size: .
J gene: TRBJ1-5
D gene: .
CDR3 DNA: TGCGCCAGCAGCCAAGGGAATGGGGGCAACCAGCCCCAGCATTTT
CDR3 protein: CASSQGNGGNQPQHF

V gene: TRBV3-1
clone size: few
J gene: TRBJ1-3
D gene: .
CDR3 DNA: TGTGCCAGCAGCCAATGGTCAGGGACTGGAAACACCATATATTTT
CDR3 protein: CASSQWSGTGNTIYF

V gene: TRBV27
clone size: many
J gene: TRBJ1-4
D gene: .
CDR3 DNA: TGTGCCAGCAGCCAGGGTTGGGTAGATGAAAAACTGTTTTTT
CDR3 protein: CASSQGWVDEKLFF

V gene: TRBV27
clone size: .
J gene: TRBJ1-2
D gene: TRBD1
CDR3 DNA: TGTGCCAGCAGTTTATATGACAGGGGTGGTGGCTACACCTTC
CDR3 protein: CASSLYDRGGGYTF

V gene: TRBV20-1
clone size: .
J gene: TRBJ2-2
D gene: .
CDR3 DNA: TGCAGTGCTGAAACCACCGGGGAGCTGTTTTTT
CDR3 protein: CSAETTGELFF

V gene: TRBV6-5
clone size: .
J gene: TRBJ2-1
D gene: .
CDR3 DNA: TGTGCCAGCAGTTCCCAGACCCGCTCCTACAATGAGCAGTTCTTC
CDR3 protein: CASSSQTRSYNEQFF

V gene: TRBV9
clone size: .
J gene: TRBJ1-6
D gene: .
CDR3 DNA: TGTGCCAGCAGCGCCCAAGGGGTTTTAGGTTCACCCCTCCACTTT
CDR3 protein: CASSAQGVLGSPLHF

V gene: TRBV6-2/TRBV6-3
clone size: many
J gene: TRBJ2-1
D gene: .
CDR3 DNA: TGTGCCAGCAGTACAGGGAGAAGGAATGAGCAGTTCTTC
CDR3 protein: CASSTGRRNEQFF

V gene: TRBV29-1
clone size: .
J gene: TRBJ2-2
D gene: .
CDR3 DNA: TGCAGCGTTGAAGATTTGGCAGGGCGGAACACCGGGGAGCTGTTTTTT
CDR3 protein: CSVEDLAGRNTGELFF

V gene: TRBV6-6
clone size: .
J gene: TRBJ1-6
D gene: TRBD1
CDR3 DNA: TGTGCCAGCAGTTACAGGACAGGGGAGAAGTCACCCCTCCACTTT
CDR3 protein: CASSYRTGEKSPLHF

V gene: TRBV27
clone size: .
J gene: TRBJ1-4
D gene: .
CDR3 DNA: TGTGCCAGCAGTTTATCAAGGGGGATTGGGGAAAAACTGTTTTTT
CDR3 protein: CASSLSRGIGEKLFF

V gene: TRBV7-8
clone size: few
J gene: TRBJ1-1
D gene: .
CDR3 DNA: TGTGCCAGCAGCCCGGATATCAGGGGTGGGACTGAAGCTTTCTTT
CDR3 protein: CASSPDIRGGTEAFF